This is a list of T cell receptor beta chains from one sample in a study of blood T cells in healthy people across ages. TCRdb reanalysed the 5' RACE reads using MiXCR and keeps one entry per CDR3 protein. Here the sample spans over 700,000 distinct CDR3 sequences, about 55% being singletons. Specimen: blood. These receptors were collected from an elderly man in good health. Each CDR3 is given with its conserved first and last residue. A D gene is named only where the DNA matches it firmly. Rows give clone size only sometimes, using once, few, many, or a class for an expanded clone.

TRBV5-1,15,few,TRBJ2-1,-,CASSLEGGGYNEQFF,TGCGCCAGCAGCTTGGAGGGAGGGGGCTACAATGAGCAGTTCTTC
TRBV13,14,few,TRBJ2-7,-,CASRYRRWAYEQYF,TGTGCCAGCAGGTATAGGCGTTGGGCCTACGAGCAGTACTTC
TRBV20-1,15,-,TRBJ2-5,-,CSAREFWQGMTEQYF,TGCAGTGCTAGAGAGTTCTGGCAGGGGATGACTGAGCAGTACTTC
TRBV27,13,-,TRBJ2-7,-,CASRPGRGPEQYF,TGTGCCAGCAGGCCTGGGAGGGGGCCCGAGCAGTACTTC
TRBV27,14,-,TRBJ2-5,-,CASSFLGPQETQYF,TGTGCCAGCAGTTTCTTGGGACCCCAAGAGACCCAGTACTTC
TRBV13,12,once,TRBJ1-5,-,CASSQGHQPQHF,TGTGCCAGCAGCCAGGGCCATCAGCCCCAGCATTTT
TRBV7-8,13,-,TRBJ1-4,-,CASSLGSGEKLFF,TGTGCCAGCAGCTTAGGATCGGGTGAAAAACTGTTTTTT
TRBV5-1,16,-,TRBJ2-3,-,CASSAGTPDQHRDAYF,TGCGCCAGCAGCGCGGGCACCCCGGACCAGCACAGAGACGCGTATTTT
TRBV5-1,15,once,TRBJ2-1,TRBD2,CASSPGLEAKDEQFF,TGCGCCAGCAGCCCAGGACTAGAAGCGAAAGATGAGCAGTTCTTC
TRBV7-2,14,-,TRBJ2-7,TRBD2,CASSRGRILYEQYF,TGTGCCAGCAGCCGCGGGAGAATTTTGTACGAGCAGTACTTC
TRBV25-1,15,once,TRBJ2-5,TRBD1,CASSGTRGLRETQYF,TGTGCCAGCAGTGGAACAAGGGGGCTAAGGGAGACCCAGTACTTC
TRBV3-1,14,few,TRBJ1-1,TRBD1,CASSEGQGRTEAFF,TGTGCCAGCAGCGAGGGACAGGGGCGGACTGAAGCTTTCTTT
TRBV7-2,15,few,TRBJ2-7,TRBD2,CASSPSSGRTREQYF,TGTGCCAGCAGCCCTTCTAGCGGGAGGACTAGGGAGCAGTACTTC
TRBV20-1,11,-,TRBJ2-7,-,CSADGLYEQYF,TGCAGTGCCGACGGACTCTACGAGCAGTACTTC
TRBV6-6,13,few,TRBJ2-7,TRBD2,CASRAGGLGEQYF,TGTGCCAGCAGAGCGGGGGGTTTGGGCGAGCAGTACTTC